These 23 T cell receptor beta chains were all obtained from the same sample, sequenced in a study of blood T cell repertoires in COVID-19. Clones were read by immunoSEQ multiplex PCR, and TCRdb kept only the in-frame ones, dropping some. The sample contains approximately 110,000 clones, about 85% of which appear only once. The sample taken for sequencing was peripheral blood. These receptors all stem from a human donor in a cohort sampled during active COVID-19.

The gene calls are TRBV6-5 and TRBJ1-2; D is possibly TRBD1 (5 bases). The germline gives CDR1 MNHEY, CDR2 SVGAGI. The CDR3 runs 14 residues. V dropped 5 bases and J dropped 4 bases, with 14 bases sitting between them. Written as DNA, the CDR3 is TGTGCCAGCAGTCCTGGCGCGGGACCCTATGGCTACACCTTC. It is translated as CASSPGAGPYGYTF.

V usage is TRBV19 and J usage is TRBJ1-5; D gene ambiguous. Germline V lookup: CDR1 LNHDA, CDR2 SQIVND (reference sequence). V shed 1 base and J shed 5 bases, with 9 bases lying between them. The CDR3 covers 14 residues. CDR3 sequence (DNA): TGTGCCAGTAGTATAGTACAGCTTCATCAGCCCCAGCATTTT. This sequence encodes CASSIVQLHQPQHF.

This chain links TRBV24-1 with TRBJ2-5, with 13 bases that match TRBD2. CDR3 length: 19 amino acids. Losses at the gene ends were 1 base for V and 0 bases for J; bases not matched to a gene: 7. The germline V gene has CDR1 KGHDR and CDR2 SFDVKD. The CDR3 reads CATSDFGTSGDWYQETQYF. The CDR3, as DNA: TGTGCCACCAGTGATTTTGGGACTAGCGGGGATTGGTACCAAGAGACCCAGTACTTC.

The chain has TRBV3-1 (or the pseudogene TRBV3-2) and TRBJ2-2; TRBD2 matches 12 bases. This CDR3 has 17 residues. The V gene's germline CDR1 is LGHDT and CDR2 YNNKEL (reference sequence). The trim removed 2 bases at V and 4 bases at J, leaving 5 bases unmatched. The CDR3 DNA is TGTGCCAGCAGCCAAACTAGCGGGGGGCCGGGCACCGGGGAGCTGTTTTTT. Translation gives CASSQTSGGPGTGELFF.

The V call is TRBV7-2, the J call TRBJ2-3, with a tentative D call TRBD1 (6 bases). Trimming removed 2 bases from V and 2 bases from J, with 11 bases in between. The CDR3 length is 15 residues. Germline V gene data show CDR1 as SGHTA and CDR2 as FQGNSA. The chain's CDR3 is CASSLRQATTDTQYF. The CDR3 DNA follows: TGTGCCAGCAGCTTAAGACAGGCAACCACAGATACGCAGTATTTT.

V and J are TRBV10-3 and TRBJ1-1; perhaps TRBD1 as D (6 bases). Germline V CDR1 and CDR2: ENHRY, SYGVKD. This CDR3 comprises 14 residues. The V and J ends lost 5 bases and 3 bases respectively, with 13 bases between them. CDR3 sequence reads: CAISQGPMDTEAFF. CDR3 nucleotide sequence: TGTGCCATCAGTCAGGGGCCAATGGACACTGAAGCTTTCTTT.

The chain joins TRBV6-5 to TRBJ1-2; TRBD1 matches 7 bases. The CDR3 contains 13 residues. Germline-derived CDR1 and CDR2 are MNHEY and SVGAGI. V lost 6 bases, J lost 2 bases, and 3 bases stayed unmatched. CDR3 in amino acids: CASREGQNYGYTF. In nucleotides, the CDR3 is TGTGCCAGCAGGGAGGGACAGAACTATGGCTACACCTTC.

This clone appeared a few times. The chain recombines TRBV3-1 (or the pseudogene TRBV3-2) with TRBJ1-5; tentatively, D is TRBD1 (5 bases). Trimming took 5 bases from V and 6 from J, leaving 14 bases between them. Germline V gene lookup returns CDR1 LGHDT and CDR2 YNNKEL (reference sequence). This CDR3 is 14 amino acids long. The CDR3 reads CASSARRGTQPQHF. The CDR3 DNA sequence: TGTGCCAGCAGCGCAAGGCGGGGGACTCAGCCCCAGCATTTT.

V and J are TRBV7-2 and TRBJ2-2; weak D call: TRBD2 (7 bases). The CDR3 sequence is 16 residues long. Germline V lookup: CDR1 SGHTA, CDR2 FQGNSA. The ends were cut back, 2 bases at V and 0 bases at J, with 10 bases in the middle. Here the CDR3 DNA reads TGTGCCAGCAGCTTAAGGGGGGGAACGAACACCGGGGAGCTGTTTTTT. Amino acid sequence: CASSLRGGTNTGELFF.

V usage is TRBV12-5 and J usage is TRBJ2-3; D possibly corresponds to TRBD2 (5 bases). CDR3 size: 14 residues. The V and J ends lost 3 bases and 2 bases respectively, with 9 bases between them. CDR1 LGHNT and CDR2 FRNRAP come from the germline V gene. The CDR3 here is CASGFPLATDTQYF. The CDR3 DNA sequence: TGTGCTAGTGGTTTTCCCCTAGCCACAGATACGCAGTATTTT. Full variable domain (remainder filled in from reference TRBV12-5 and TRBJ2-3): DARVTQTPRHKVTEMGQEVTMRCQPILGHNTVFWYRQTMMQGLELLAYFRNRAPLDDSGMPKDRFSAEMPDATLATLKIQPSEPRDSAVYFCASGFPLATDTQYFGPGTRLTVL.

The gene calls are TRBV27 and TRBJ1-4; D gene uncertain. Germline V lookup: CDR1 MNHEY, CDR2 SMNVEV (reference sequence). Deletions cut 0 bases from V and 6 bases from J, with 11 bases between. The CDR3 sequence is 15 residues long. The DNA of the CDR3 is TGTGCCAGCAGTTTATCAGGGAGAGGGCATGAAAAACTGTTTTTT. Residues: CASSLSGRGHEKLFF.

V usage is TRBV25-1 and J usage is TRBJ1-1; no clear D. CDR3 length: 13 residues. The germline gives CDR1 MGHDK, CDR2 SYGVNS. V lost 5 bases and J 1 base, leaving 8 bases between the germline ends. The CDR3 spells CASSFPGNTEAFF. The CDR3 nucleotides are TGTGCCAGCAGTTTCCCAGGGAACACTGAAGCTTTCTTT.

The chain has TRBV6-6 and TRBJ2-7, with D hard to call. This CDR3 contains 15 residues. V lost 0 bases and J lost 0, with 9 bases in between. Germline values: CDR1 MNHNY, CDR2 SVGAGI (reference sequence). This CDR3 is CASSYSLPDSYEQYF. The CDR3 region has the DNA TGTGCCAGCAGTTACTCGCTACCCGACTCCTACGAGCAGTACTTC.

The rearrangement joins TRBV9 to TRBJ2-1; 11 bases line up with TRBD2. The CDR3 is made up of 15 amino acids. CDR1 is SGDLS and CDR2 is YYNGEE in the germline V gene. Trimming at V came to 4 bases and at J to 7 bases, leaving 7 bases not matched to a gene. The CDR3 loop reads CASSLLAGGTNEQFF. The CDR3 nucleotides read TGTGCCAGCAGCCTTCTAGCGGGGGGTACTAATGAGCAGTTCTTC.

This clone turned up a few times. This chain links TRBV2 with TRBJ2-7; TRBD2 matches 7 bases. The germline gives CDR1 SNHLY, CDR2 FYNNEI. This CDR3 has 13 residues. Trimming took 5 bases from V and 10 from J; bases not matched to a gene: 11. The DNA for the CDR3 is TGTGCCAGCAGTACTGGGACTACCCTTGAACAGTACTTC. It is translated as CASSTGTTLEQYF.

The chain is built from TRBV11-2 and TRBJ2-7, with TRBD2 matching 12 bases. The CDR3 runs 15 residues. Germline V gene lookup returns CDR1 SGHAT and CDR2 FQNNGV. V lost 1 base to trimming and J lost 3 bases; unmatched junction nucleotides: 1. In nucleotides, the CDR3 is TGTGCCAGCAGCTTAGGGACTAGCGGGGTCTACGAGCAGTACTTC. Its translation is CASSLGTSGVYEQYF.

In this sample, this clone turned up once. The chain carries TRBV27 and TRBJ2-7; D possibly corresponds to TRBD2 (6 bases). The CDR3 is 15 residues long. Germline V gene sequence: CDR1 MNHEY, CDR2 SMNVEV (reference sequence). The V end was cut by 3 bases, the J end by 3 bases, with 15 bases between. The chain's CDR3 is CASSFHRGLGYEQYF. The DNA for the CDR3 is TGTGCCAGCAGTTTCCACCGGGGACTGGGCTACGAGCAGTACTTC.

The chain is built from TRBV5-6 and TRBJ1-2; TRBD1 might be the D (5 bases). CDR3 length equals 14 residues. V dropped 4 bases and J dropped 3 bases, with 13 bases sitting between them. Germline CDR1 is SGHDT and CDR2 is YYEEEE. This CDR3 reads CASSQTQDYYGYTF. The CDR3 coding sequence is TGTGCCAGCAGCCAGACACAGGATTACTATGGCTACACCTTC.

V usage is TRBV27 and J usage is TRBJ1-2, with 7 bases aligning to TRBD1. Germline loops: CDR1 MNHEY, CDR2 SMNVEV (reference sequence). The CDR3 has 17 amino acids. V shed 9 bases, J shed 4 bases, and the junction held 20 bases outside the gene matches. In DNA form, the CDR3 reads TGTGCCAGTCACGCGGCGGGACAGCCTGAAAACCTCTATGGCTACACCTTC. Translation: CASHAAGQPENLYGYTF.

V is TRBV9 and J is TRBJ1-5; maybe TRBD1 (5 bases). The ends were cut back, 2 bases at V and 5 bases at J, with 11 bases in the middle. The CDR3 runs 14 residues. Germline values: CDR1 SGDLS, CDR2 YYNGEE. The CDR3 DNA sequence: TGTGCCAGCAGCGTGGGAGGAGGGGATCAGCCCCAGCATTTT. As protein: CASSVGGGDQPQHF.

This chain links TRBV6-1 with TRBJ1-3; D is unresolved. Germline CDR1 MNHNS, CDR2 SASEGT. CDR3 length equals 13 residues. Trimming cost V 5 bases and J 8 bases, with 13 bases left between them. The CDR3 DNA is TGTGCCAGCAGTCGCTCCGTTACGGACACCATATATTTT. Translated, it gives CASSRSVTDTIYF.

The CDR3 nucleotides are TGTGCCAGCAGCGTTGTAGAGGGCAATGAGCAGTTCTTC. Amino acids: CASSVVEGNEQFF. The chain recombines TRBV14 with TRBJ2-1; D may be TRBD2 (5 bases). This CDR3 contains 13 residues. Germline CDR1 reads SGHDN; CDR2 reads FVKESK. V was pared by 5 bases and J by 6 bases, with 11 bases between. Full variable domain (outside the CDR3, taken from reference TRBV14 and TRBJ2-1): EAGVTQFPSHSVIEKGQTVTLRCDPISGHDNLYWYRRVMGKEIKFLLHFVKESKQDESGMPNNRFLAERTGGTYSTLKVQPAELEDSGVYFCASSVVEGNEQFFGPGTRLTVL.

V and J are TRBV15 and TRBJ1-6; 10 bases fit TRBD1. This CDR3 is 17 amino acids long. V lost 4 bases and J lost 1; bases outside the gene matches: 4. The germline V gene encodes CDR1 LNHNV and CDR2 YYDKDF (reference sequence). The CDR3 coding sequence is TGTGCCACCAGCACTCCGGGACAGGGGTCCTATAATTCACCCCTCCACTTT. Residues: CATSTPGQGSYNSPLHF. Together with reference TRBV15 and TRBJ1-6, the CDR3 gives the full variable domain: DAMVIQNPRYQVTQFGKPVTLSCSQTLNHNVMYWYQQKSSQAPKLLFHYYDKDFNNEADTPDNFQSRRPNTSFCFLDIRSPGLGDTAMYLCATSTPGQGSYNSPLHFGNGTRLTVT.